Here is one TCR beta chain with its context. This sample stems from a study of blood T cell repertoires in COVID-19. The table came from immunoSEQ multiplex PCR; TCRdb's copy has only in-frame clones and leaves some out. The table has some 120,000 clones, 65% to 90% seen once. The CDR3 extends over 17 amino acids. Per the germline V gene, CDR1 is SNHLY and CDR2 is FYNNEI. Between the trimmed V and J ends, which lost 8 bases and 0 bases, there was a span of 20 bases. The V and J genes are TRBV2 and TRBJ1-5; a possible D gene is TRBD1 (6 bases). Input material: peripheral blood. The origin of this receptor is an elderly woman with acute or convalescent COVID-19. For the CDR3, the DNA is TGTGCCAGCCCCGTTCCTCTTGGACAGAATAGCAATCAGCCCCAGCATTTT. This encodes CASPVPLGQNSNQPQHF.